A selection of T cell receptor beta chains follows, all from one sample in a study of T-cell memory formation after mild COVID-19. TCRdb re-called the 5' RACE reads through MiXCR, storing one row per CDR3 protein. The sample lists around 110,000 distinct CDR3 sequences, around an eighth occurring once. Sequenced input: PBMCs or a T cell subset sorted from them (not recorded which). Every receptor here comes from an adult woman who had mild COVID-19 (a few samples of this study predate the infection). Cell type and time point are not known. CDR3s include the opening cysteine and the closing phenylalanine or tryptophan.

CDR3 length | J gene | V gene | CDR3 protein
14 | TRBJ1-1 | TRBV3-1 | CASSLGSGGFEAFF
17 | TRBJ2-6 | TRBV4-2 | CASSHLAGGSGANVLTF
15 | TRBJ1-6 | TRBV5-1 | CASSPWDSYNSPLHF
14 | TRBJ2-5 | TRBV12-3/TRBV12-4 | CASSFVGGSETQYF
14 | TRBJ2-2 | TRBV7-2 | CASSFGTVTGELFF
14 | TRBJ2-7 | TRBV9 | CASSSRSGLTEQYF
15 | TRBJ1-2 | TRBV6-5 | CASSYDRQRFYGYTF
13 | TRBJ1-2 | TRBV29-1 | CSVDEGVVYGYTF
17 | TRBJ2-2 | TRBV7-2 | CASSLVYLAGGTGELFF
15 | TRBJ2-3 | TRBV7-8 | CASSLAWDHTDTQYF
17 | TRBJ2-4 | TRBV7-2 | CASSVEVLDLAKNIQYF
13 | TRBJ2-3 | TRBV27 | CASSQRTTDTQYF
11 | TRBJ2-1 | TRBV5-1 | CASSLSNEQFF
18 | TRBJ2-7 | TRBV7-9 | CASSSLAGGGPSSYEQYF
15 | TRBJ2-1 | TRBV7-3 | CASSRLAGANNEQFF
12 | TRBJ1-2 | TRBV19 | CASSPAGDGYTF
14 | TRBJ2-5 | TRBV5-6 | CASSTIWGEETQYF
13 | TRBJ1-1 | TRBV7-9 | CASSLVRDPEAFF
22 | TRBJ2-7 | TRBV4-3 | CASSQGFGAGRPLAASSYEQYF
17 | TRBJ1-6 | TRBV12-3/TRBV12-4 | CASSFPPDRAGRSPLHF
14 | TRBJ2-1 | TRBV4-3 | CASSQDNWYNEQFF
12 | TRBJ2-1 | TRBV29-1 | CSVGPRFYEQFF
16 | TRBJ2-7 | TRBV4-2 | CASSQDDGTDSYEQYF
13 | TRBJ2-3 | TRBV5-1 | CASSGDRRDTQYF
15 | TRBJ2-1 | TRBV12-3/TRBV12-4 | CASSLSSGSYNEQFF
16 | TRBJ2-7 | TRBV27 | CASSPPGAVRDYEQYF
14 | TRBJ2-5 | TRBV7-9 | CASRIPTSQETQYF
15 | TRBJ1-1 | TRBV15 | CATSRVEVGVPEAFF
12 | TRBJ1-1 | TRBV30 | CAWSGNSRTAFF
15 | TRBJ2-7 | TRBV12-3/TRBV12-4 | CASSPGGTGQEEQYF
14 | TRBJ1-2 | TRBV19 | CASSIQGANYGYTF
16 | TRBJ2-7 | TRBV20-1 | CSARAMTIGGIYEQYF
18 | TRBJ2-5 | TRBV3-1 | CASSQDQLAGGSGETQYF
15 | TRBJ1-1 | TRBV7-9 | CASTPWVGGNTEAFF
15 | TRBJ1-2 | TRBV4-2 | CASSQDRTPNYGYTF
15 | TRBJ2-3 | TRBV7-9 | CASSLGQGAGDTQYF
15 | TRBJ2-7 | TRBV10-2 | CASSEPLSAVPEQYF